What follows are 3 T cell receptor beta chains derived from one specimen sequenced in a study of T cell clonality in common variable immunodeficiency (dated by TCRdb to the mid-2010s). The antigens these receptors bind are not known. The library was built by means of the immunoSEQ multiplex PCR assay. Entries here come from immuneACCESS through TCRdb and include only in-frame sequences with V and J called. Some clones fail to appear in such tables; in the studies checked, an unresolved V gene covers under half of the shortfall, and the cause of the remainder is unknown. Across this sample, about 26,000 clones were tabulated and none appeared just once. Of the sample, nearly 25% is held by the ten largest clones. General conclusions and limits of the study: CVID TCRbeta sequences were reported to have fewer deletions and N-nucleotide insertions and to lack highly modified clones with 13 or more V deletions.

The sequencing input was peripheral blood mononuclear cells. These receptors were obtained from a human donor with common variable immunodeficiency.

With regard to this clone: The CDR3 goes on 3 residues after the read ends, and that part is filled in from the germline J gene. The chain links TRBV19 to TRBJ2-7, with 8 bases matching TRBD1. Germline V CDR1 and CDR2: LNHDA, SQIVND (reference sequence). The V gene end was trimmed by 5 bases and the J gene end by 4 bases; junction bases not matched to a gene: 4. This CDR3 is built from 13 residues. The part of the CDR3 DNA that was read is TGTGCCAGTAGTCAGGACAGGGATTACGAG. It is translated as CASSQDRDYE. The whole CDR3 protein reads CASSQDRDYEQYF.

Only a few counts were recorded for this clone. Coverage ceases 3 residues before the CDR3 finishes, and the germline J gene fills in the end. The chain employs TRBV5-4 and TRBJ1-6, with 10 bases matching TRBD1. The CDR3 is made up of 16 amino acids. The germline V gene has CDR1 SGHNT and CDR2 YYREEE (reference sequence). Unmatched junction bases numbered 7, after V lost 0 bases and J lost 10 bases. The CDR3 sequence: CASSLAGQGNRSPLHF. Partial CDR3 DNA: TGTGCCAGCAGCTTGGCGGGACAGGGGAATCGATCACCC.

This clone appeared many times. The read finishes 3 residues shy of the CDR3 end, and the germline J gene is used to complete it. V is TRBV11-2 and J is TRBJ1-2, with D possibly matching TRBD1 (5 bases). This CDR3 comprises 14 residues. Trimming took off 0 bases at V and 7 bases at J, with 12 bases between the two ends. In germline, CDR1 is SGHAT, CDR2 FQNNGV. The covered CDR3 bases are TGTGCCAGCAGCTTAGAGGGAGGGGCAGGTGGC. Residues: CASSLEGGAGG. The complete CDR3 sequence is CASSLEGGAGGYTF.